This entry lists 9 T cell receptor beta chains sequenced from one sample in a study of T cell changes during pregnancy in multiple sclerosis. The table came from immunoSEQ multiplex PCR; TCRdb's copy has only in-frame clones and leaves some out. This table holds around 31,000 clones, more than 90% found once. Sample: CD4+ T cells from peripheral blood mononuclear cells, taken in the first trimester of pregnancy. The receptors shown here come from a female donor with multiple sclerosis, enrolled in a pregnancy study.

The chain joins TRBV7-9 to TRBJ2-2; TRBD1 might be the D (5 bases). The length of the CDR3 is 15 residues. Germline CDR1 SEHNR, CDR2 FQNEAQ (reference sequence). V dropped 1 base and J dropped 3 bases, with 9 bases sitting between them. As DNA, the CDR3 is TGTGCCAGCAGCTTAGTCAGGGTTGACACCGGGGAGCTGTTTTTT. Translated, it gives CASSLVRVDTGELFF. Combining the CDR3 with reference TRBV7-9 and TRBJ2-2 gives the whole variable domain DTGVSQNPRHKITKRGQNVTFRCDPISEHNRLYWYRQTLGQGPEFLTYFQNEAQLEKSRLLSDRFSAERPKGSFSTLEIQRTEQGDSAMYLCASSLVRVDTGELFFGEGSRLTVL.

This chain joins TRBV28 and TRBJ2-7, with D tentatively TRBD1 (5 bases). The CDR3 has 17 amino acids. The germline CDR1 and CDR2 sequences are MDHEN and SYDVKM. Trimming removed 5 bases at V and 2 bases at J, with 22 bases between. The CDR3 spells CASSLRVVGVRAYEQYF. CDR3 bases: TGTGCCAGCAGTCTCAGAGTGGTAGGGGTTCGGGCCTACGAGCAGTACTTC.

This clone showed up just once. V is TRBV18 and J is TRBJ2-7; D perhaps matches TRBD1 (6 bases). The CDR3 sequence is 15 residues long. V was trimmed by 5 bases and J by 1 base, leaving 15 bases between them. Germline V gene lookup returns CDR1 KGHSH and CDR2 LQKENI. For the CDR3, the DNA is TGTGCCAGCTCAACCGGGACAAGCCGGTCCTACGAGCAGTACTTC. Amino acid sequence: CASSTGTSRSYEQYF.

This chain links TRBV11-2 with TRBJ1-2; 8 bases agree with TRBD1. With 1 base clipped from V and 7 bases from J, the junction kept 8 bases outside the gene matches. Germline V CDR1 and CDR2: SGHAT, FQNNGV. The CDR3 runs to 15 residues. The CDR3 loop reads CASSLVGTGQAGYTF. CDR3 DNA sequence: TGTGCCAGCAGCTTAGTTGGGACGGGACAGGCTGGCTACACCTTC.

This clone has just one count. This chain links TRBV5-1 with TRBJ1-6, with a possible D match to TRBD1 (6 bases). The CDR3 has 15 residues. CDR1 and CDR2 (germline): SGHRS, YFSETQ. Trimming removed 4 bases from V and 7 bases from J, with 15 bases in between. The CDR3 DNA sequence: TGCGCCAGCAGCGGCCGGGACATGTGGAATTCACCCCTCCACTTT. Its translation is CASSGRDMWNSPLHF.

The DNA for the CDR3 is TGTGCCAGCAGCTTGGGGGGACAGGGGGCCGTCGGGGACACTGAAGCTTTCTTT. Amino acid sequence: CASSLGGQGAVGDTEAFF. J is TRBJ1-1 and V is TRBV5-4, with 12 bases matching TRBD1. V lost 0 bases to trimming and J lost 3 bases; unmatched junction nucleotides: 9. Germline V gives CDR1 SGHNT, CDR2 YYREEE (reference sequence). The CDR3 loop spans 18 amino acids. The entire variable domain, with the rest obtained from reference TRBV5-4 and TRBJ1-1, is as follows: ETGVTQSPTHLIKTRGQQVTLRCSSQSGHNTVSWYQQALGQGPQFIFQYYREEENGRGNFPPRFSGLQFPNYSSELNVNALELDDSALYLCASSLGGQGAVGDTEAFFGQGTRLTVV.

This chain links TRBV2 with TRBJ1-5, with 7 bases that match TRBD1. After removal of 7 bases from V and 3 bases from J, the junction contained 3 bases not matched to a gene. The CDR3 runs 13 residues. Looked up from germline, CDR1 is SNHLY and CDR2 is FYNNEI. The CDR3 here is CASTGQPNQPQHF. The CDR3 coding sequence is TGTGCCAGCACGGGACAGCCCAATCAGCCCCAGCATTTT. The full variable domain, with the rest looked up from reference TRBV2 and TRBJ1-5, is EPEVTQTPSHQVTQMGQEVILRCVPISNHLYFYWYRQILGQKVEFLVSFYNNEISEKSEIFDDQFSVERPDGSNFTLKIRSTKLEDSAMYFCASTGQPNQPQHFGDGTRLSIL.

CDR3 in amino acids: CASSVGSRNSEKLFF. The CDR3 DNA is TGTGCCAGCAGCGTAGGGAGCCGGAATAGTGAAAAACTGTTTTTT. V gene TRBV9 combines with J gene TRBJ1-4; D gene unclear. The CDR3 runs 15 residues. The germline gives CDR1 SGDLS, CDR2 YYNGEE. V lost 0 bases, J lost 7 bases, and 13 bases lay in between.

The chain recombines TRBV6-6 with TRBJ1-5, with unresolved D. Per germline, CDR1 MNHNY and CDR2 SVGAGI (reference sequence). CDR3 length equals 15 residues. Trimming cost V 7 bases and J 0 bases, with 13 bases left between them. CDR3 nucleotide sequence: TGTGCCAGCAATCCAGGTTCCAATAGCAATCAGCCCCAGCATTTT. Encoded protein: CASNPGSNSNQPQHF.